This is a list of T cell receptor beta chains from one sample in a study of cytotoxic CD8 clonotypes in ibrutinib-treated CLL. Produced via immunoSEQ multiplex PCR; TCRdb's table is partial and in-frame only. The table includes about 150,000 clones, over 60% detected once. Specimen: PBMCs, collected after 12 months of ibrutinib treatment. The receptors were gathered from a human donor with chronic lymphocytic leukemia. CDR3s include the opening cysteine and the closing phenylalanine or tryptophan. Each record gives: CDR3 protein, J gene, V gene.

CDR3 protein: CAISDSRSGAGEQYF
J gene: TRBJ2-7
V gene: TRBV10-3

CDR3 protein: CASTPKAENTEAFF
J gene: TRBJ1-1
V gene: TRBV6-6

CDR3 protein: CASSPGVLSSTDTQYF
J gene: TRBJ2-3
V gene: TRBV28

CDR3 protein: CASTKRSVYNEQFF
J gene: TRBJ2-1
V gene: TRBV11-2

CDR3 protein: CASSVGVALDYEQYF
J gene: TRBJ2-7
V gene: TRBV9

CDR3 protein: CAISGQGFGYTF
J gene: TRBJ1-2
V gene: TRBV10-3

CDR3 protein: CASSQDFFGGGTGELFF
J gene: TRBJ2-2
V gene: TRBV4-3

CDR3 protein: CASSLGWGSNQPQHF
J gene: TRBJ1-5
V gene: TRBV5-6

CDR3 protein: CAWSASYEQYF
J gene: TRBJ2-7
V gene: TRBV30

CDR3 protein: CASSPFRSAAYEQYF
J gene: TRBJ2-7
V gene: TRBV27

CDR3 protein: CATSGSGLATSYNEQFF
J gene: TRBJ2-1
V gene: TRBV15

CDR3 protein: CASSLSGEASGANVLTF
J gene: TRBJ2-6
V gene: TRBV5-1

CDR3 protein: CASSLQGARTDTQYF
J gene: TRBJ2-3
V gene: TRBV6-5

CDR3 protein: CASSLDGVRGDIQYF
J gene: TRBJ2-4
V gene: TRBV5-1

CDR3 protein: CASSHYRSQSYEQYF
J gene: .
V gene: TRBV7-9

CDR3 protein: CASSQGGAGNQPQHF
J gene: TRBJ1-5
V gene: TRBV14

CDR3 protein: CSVERSRSGEQFF
J gene: TRBJ2-1
V gene: TRBV29-1

CDR3 protein: CASSPKGSRETQYF
J gene: TRBJ2-5
V gene: TRBV7-9

CDR3 protein: CASSRTSGSGKETQYF
J gene: TRBJ2-5
V gene: TRBV27

CDR3 protein: CAWSGGGYGYTF
J gene: TRBJ1-2
V gene: TRBV30

CDR3 protein: CASSPGHGTGELFF
J gene: TRBJ2-2
V gene: TRBV27

CDR3 protein: CASSLYREFEGAFF
J gene: TRBJ1-1
V gene: TRBV5-1